This T cell receptor beta chain stems from a study of human T cells and chemical hapten exposure. Study context: Application of 0.01% DPC to the upper back was done by patch test, with a reading at 6 days. TCR yield per sample varied, mainly due to pooled library volumes. General study points: Expanded TCRs were compared with controls, and the expanded TCRs formed significantly more large CDR3 similarity clusters.

The time point: patch test 2, 6 weeks after DPC sensitization. Treatment indicated: therapeutic diphenylcyclopropenone sensitization with weekly scalp DPC. Blood was drawn before each patch test was applied. Of note for this clonotype: Its antigen is still unknown. A much larger clone lies one base from this, so it may be a read error.

TCRdb re-analysed the RACE reads in MiXCR, keeping a single row per CDR3 protein. The sample lists tens of thousands of distinct CDR3 sequences, around 10% seen once, with around 7% in the top ten. CDR1 is KGHSH and CDR2 is LQKENI in the germline V gene. CDR3 length equals 11 residues. The TCR sequence derives from a man aged 30 to 45 with alopecia areata. Some clones in this sample may be carry-over from other donors' samples. This material consisted of whole blood, taken in connection with sensitization to the hapten diphenylcyclopropenone (DPC). The chain has TRBV18 and TRBJ1-2; D call uncertain. CDR3 region: CACSKQYGYTF. The CDR3, as DNA: TGTGCCTGCTCCAAACAGTATGGCTACACCTTC.